This is a list of T cell receptor beta chains from one sample in a study of beta chain features in type 1 diabetes. The table came from immunoSEQ multiplex PCR; TCRdb's copy has only in-frame clones and leaves some out. The sample shows more than 200,000 clones, around 15% of them seen only once. The sequenced sample was naive CD4+ T cells from blood. The receptors derive from a man under 40 with type 1 diabetes. CDR3s include the opening cysteine and the closing phenylalanine or tryptophan. A D gene is named only where the DNA matches it firmly. Size tells how often a clone was seen (once, few, many) or the class of an expanded clone, and some rows leave it out.

clone_size j_call cdr3_length d_call v_call cdr3_aa cdr3_nt
few TRBJ2-5 13 - TRBV14 CASSQGLRETQYF TGTGCCAGCAGCCAAGGACTACGAGAGACCCAGTACTTC
- TRBJ2-1 13 - TRBV10-3 CAISAGAGNEQFF TGTGCCATCAGCGCGGGGGCTGGGAATGAGCAGTTCTTC
- TRBJ2-1 15 TRBD1 TRBV7-6 CASSSDRMRNNEQFF TGTGCCAGCAGTTCGGACAGGATGAGAAACAATGAGCAGTTCTTC
few TRBJ2-1 13 TRBD2 TRBV29-1 CSVGLAGGNEQFF TGCAGCGTTGGACTAGCGGGGGGTAATGAGCAGTTCTTC
few TRBJ2-7 13 - TRBV2 CASGGMTPYEQYF TGTGCCAGCGGGGGCATGACACCCTACGAGCAGTACTTC
- TRBJ1-1 13 - TRBV7-2 CASSSGPNTEAFF TGTGCCAGCAGCTCAGGTCCTAACACTGAAGCTTTCTTT
- TRBJ2-1 11 - TRBV5-4 CASSVRPEQFF TGTGCCAGCAGCGTTCGGCCGGAGCAGTTCTTC
few TRBJ2-1 13 - TRBV28 CASRPGWVNEQFF TGTGCCAGCAGGCCGGGATGGGTGAATGAGCAGTTCTTC
few TRBJ2-7 14 - TRBV30 CAWSLKTFTYEQYF TGTGCCTGGAGTCTCAAAACGTTTACCTACGAGCAGTACTTC
- TRBJ2-7 12 - TRBV5-1 CASSPQGYEQYF TGCGCCAGCAGCCCCCAGGGCTACGAGCAGTACTTC
- TRBJ2-5 18 TRBD2 TRBV4-2 CASSPARASGTYGETQYF TGTGCCAGCAGCCCCGCTAGGGCTAGCGGAACTTATGGAGAGACCCAGTACTTC
- TRBJ2-7 14 - TRBV7-9 CAIPLVGRFYEQYF TGTGCCATCCCCCTCGTGGGTCGGTTCTACGAGCAGTACTTC
- TRBJ2-5 13 - TRBV5-6 CASSLGGSETQYF TGTGCCAGCAGCTTGGGAGGGTCGGAGACCCAGTACTTC
few TRBJ2-1 15 TRBD2 TRBV30 CAWIPVTSGYNEQFF TGTGCCTGGATTCCGGTGACTAGCGGATACAATGAGCAGTTCTTC
- TRBJ2-2 16 - TRBV18 CASSPNRVDITGELFF TGTGCCAGCTCACCTAACAGGGTCGATATCACCGGGGAGCTGTTTTTT
- TRBJ2-7 14 TRBD1 TRBV27 CASSSGQGAYEQYF TGTGCCAGCAGTTCTGGACAGGGGGCGTACGAGCAGTACTTC
few TRBJ2-3 12 - TRBV29-1 CSVGVASSTQYF TGCAGCGTTGGGGTGGCCTCATCTACGCAGTATTTT
few TRBJ2-6 15 - TRBV7-2 CASSSTASGANVLTF TGTGCCAGCAGCTCCACAGCCTCTGGGGCCAACGTCCTGACTTTC
- TRBJ2-1 13 - TRBV10-3 CAIRRSGDNEQFF TGTGCCATCAGGAGATCGGGGGACAATGAGCAGTTCTTC
few TRBJ2-7 14 - TRBV7-2 CASSLGGLFYEQYF TGTGCCAGCAGCTTAGGAGGGCTGTTCTACGAGCAGTACTTC
- TRBJ1-4 13 - TRBV27 CASSSTGTEKLFF TGTGCCAGCAGTTCCACGGGGACTGAAAAACTGTTTTTT
few TRBJ2-3 13 TRBD2 TRBV29-1 CSVRGVYTDTQYF TGCAGCGTCCGGGGGGTATACACAGATACGCAGTATTTT
- TRBJ2-7 16 - TRBV9 CASSVAGIAAYYEQYF TGTGCCAGCAGCGTAGCTGGGATAGCGGCGTACTACGAGCAGTACTTC
few TRBJ1-5 14 - TRBV4-3 CASSQLTGNQPQHF TGCGCCAGCAGCCAACTAACGGGCAATCAGCCCCAGCATTTT
- TRBJ1-1 13 - TRBV7-9 CASSLVQGTEAFF TGTGCCAGCAGCTTAGTTCAGGGCACTGAAGCTTTCTTT
few TRBJ2-1 15 - TRBV5-1 CASSFEGRSYNEQFF TGCGCCAGCAGCTTCGAGGGACGGTCCTACAATGAGCAGTTCTTC
few TRBJ2-1 14 - TRBV9 CASSVAGSSNEQFF TGTGCCAGCAGCGTAGCAGGCAGCAGCAATGAGCAGTTCTTC
few TRBJ2-7 15 - TRBV5-1 CASRTQEGIFYEQYF TGCGCCAGCAGAACTCAGGAGGGAATTTTCTACGAGCAGTACTTC